The source of this T cell receptor beta chain is a study of shared clonotypes between healthy human individuals. Study background: Ranging from 18 to 49 in age, donors were a couple of women and three men. Whole-study findings and limits: Enrolling few donors narrowed the genetic and exposure-history diversity that was represented. For naive CD4 cells, approximately 5% of clonotypes were shared across a handful of donors.

Both subsets, CD45RA+ naive and CD45RA-negative memory, were split from the CD4+ cells. The repertoire was sequenced with immunoSEQ multiplex PCR; TCRdb's copy has only in-frame clones and lacks some. This sample has about 1.1 million clones; around 77% occur once, and the top ten carry 0.89%. Germline CDR1 and CDR2: MNHEY and SVGAGI. CDR3 length: 15 amino acids. V lost 6 bases and J lost 0, with 9 bases in between. With respect to this clone: No antigen is known for it.

This TCR was recovered from a man aged 18 to 30 in good health. Some clones in this sample may be carry-over from other donors' samples. The chain has TRBV6-5 and TRBJ2-6, with no clear D. Sequencing was carried out using memory CD4+ T cells from PBMCs. The subset: CD45RA-negative fraction. This CDR3 is CASSPFFSGANVLTF. The DNA for the CDR3 is TGTGCCAGCAGCCCGTTCTTCTCTGGGGCCAACGTCCTGACTTTC.